This entry lists 2 T cell receptor beta chains sequenced from one sample in a study of T cell responses to AZD1222 COVID-19 vaccine. Using immunoSEQ multiplex PCR, the repertoire was profiled, and TCRdb retains in-frame clones only, with some absent. Here the sample spans about 60,000 clones, 90% to 95% being singletons. The sample was peripheral blood, taken 28 days after the second dose of the MenACWY control vaccine. These receptors came from an adult who received the MenACWY meningococcal vaccine as a control.

As DNA, the CDR3 is TGTGCCGCAGGATATGAGCAGTTCTTC. Its protein is CAAGYEQFF. This sequence joins TRBV27 and TRBJ2-1; D is undetermined. Trimming took 11 bases from V and 8 from J, leaving 7 bases between them. This CDR3 contains 9 residues. From germline, CDR1 is MNHEY and CDR2 SMNVEV (reference sequence).

The chain recombines TRBV7-9 with TRBJ2-7; the D gene could be TRBD1 or TRBD2 (5 bases each). V was trimmed by 6 bases and J by 2 bases, leaving 17 bases between them. The CDR3 extends over 15 amino acids. CDR1 and CDR2 (germline): SEHNR, FQNEAQ (reference sequence). The CDR3 bases are TGTGCCAGCAGTTCCCCGGGGAAGGGACCCTACGAGCAGTACTTC. Amino acids: CASSSPGKGPYEQYF.